This T cell receptor (beta chain) is from a study of blood T cell repertoires in COVID-19. Across the whole study: Acute-phase and convalescent COVID-19 samples originated in the United States, Italy and Spain.

It was during active infection that Seattle patients were enrolled and then longitudinally followed. Trimming removed 5 bases at V and 5 bases at J, with 16 bases between. The CDR3 runs to 15 residues. The germline CDR1 and CDR2 sequences are LNHDA and SQIVND (reference sequence). Profiled with immunoSEQ multiplex PCR; TCRdb holds only in-frame clones, not every one. The sample has about 200,000 clones; approximately 86% are singletons. The clonotype originates from a woman in her 50s with COVID-19, enrolled during active disease. The chain has TRBV19 and TRBJ1-5; possible D gene TRBD1, 6 bases. Material: peripheral blood. The CDR3 DNA reads TGTGCCAGTAGTGTAACAGGGAGTTGGGATCAGCCCCAGCATTTT. It codes for CASSVTGSWDQPQHF.